These 21 T cell receptor beta chains were sequenced from one sample in a study of cytomegalovirus exposure and HLA in healthy donors listed by TCRdb under 2017. Libraries came from the immunoSEQ multiplex PCR assay. For the multiplex PCR, a mixture combining 60 forward primers for TCR Vbeta segments and 13 reverse primers for TCR Jbeta segments was used. TCRdb carries this immuneACCESS record with in-frame sequences only. Its versions omit some clonotypes, under half of them owing to an unresolved V gene in the studies checked, with the rest unexplained. Present in this sample are 150,000 to 200,000 clones, roughly 73% of which were seen just once. Of the sample, over 2.5% falls within the top ten clones. Sequenced: PBMCs. All receptors derive from a female donor in good health and CMV-seronegative.

V gene TRBV6-6 combines with J gene TRBJ1-1; unclear D gene. The CDR3 extends over 15 amino acids. V shed 0 bases and J shed 0 bases, with 8 bases lying between them. Per the germline V gene, CDR1 is MNHNY and CDR2 is SVGAGI (reference sequence). The chain's CDR3 is CASSYSPELNTEAFF. CDR3 coding DNA: TGTGCCAGCAGTTACTCGCCAGAACTGAACACTGAAGCTTTCTTT.

The table lists this clone with a few counts. The chain has TRBV7-5 and TRBJ1-2. TRBV7-5 is listed as a pseudogene. This CDR3 region has 13 residues. The CDR3 region is CVRSFENLYGYTF. In DNA, the CDR3 is TGTGTCAGAAGCTTCGAGAACCTCTATGGCTACACCTTC.

This clone came up once. V and J are TRBV10-2 and TRBJ2-5; 10 bases are a match to TRBD2. Germline CDR1 and CDR2: WSHSY and SAAADI. Trimming removed 8 bases from V and 3 bases from J; junction bases left unmatched: 0. This CDR3 is built from 12 residues. The CDR3 DNA follows: TGCGCCAGCGGACTAGCGGAAGAGACCCAGTACTTC. Amino acid sequence: CASGLAEETQYF.

V and J are TRBV2 and TRBJ1-6; 7 nucleotides line up with TRBD1. Germline V lookup: CDR1 SNHLY, CDR2 FYNNEI. The CDR3 covers 13 residues. The J segment lost 10 bases and the V segment lost 9 bases, leaving 9 bases of the junction unmatched. The CDR3 DNA reads TGTGCCAGTACTACAGGGGAGCGATCACCCCTCCACTTT. Residues: CASTTGERSPLHF.

CDR3 in DNA: TGTGCCAGCAGTGAAGTTCAGGCGGGGGGGGAGGATACGCAGTATTTT. It encodes CASSEVQAGGEDTQYF. The chain links TRBV6-1 to TRBJ2-3; 9 bases align to TRBD2. Trimming at V came to 1 base and at J to 6 bases, leaving 8 bases not matched to a gene. CDR3 length equals 16 residues. CDR1 is MNHNS, CDR2 SASEGT, per germline.

The V and J genes are TRBV5-5 and TRBJ1-1, with D possibly matching TRBD1 (5 bases). V was trimmed by 4 bases and J by 11 bases, leaving 24 bases between them. Germline CDR1 SGHKS, CDR2 YYEKEE (reference sequence). The CDR3 covers 15 residues. The CDR3 region is CASSPRAGLEPGAFF. In DNA, the CDR3 is TGTGCCAGCAGCCCCAGAGCAGGGTTGGAGCCTGGGGCTTTCTTT.

The J gene is TRBJ2-3, the V gene TRBV11-2, with TRBD2 matching 7 bases. CDR1 is SGHAT, CDR2 FQNNGV, per germline. The CDR3 consists of 14 residues. The J segment lost 2 bases and the V segment lost 1 base, leaving 0 bases of the junction unmatched. CDR3 in amino acids: CASSLGDYTDTQYF. For the CDR3, the DNA is TGTGCCAGCAGCTTAGGGGACTACACAGATACGCAGTATTTT.

The V call is TRBV10-3, the J call TRBJ2-1; 12 bases fit TRBD2. Trimming at V came to 6 bases and at J to 4 bases, leaving 13 bases not matched to a gene. The CDR3 has 18 amino acids. The germline V gene encodes CDR1 ENHRY and CDR2 SYGVKD. The CDR3 DNA follows: TGTGCCATCAGAGATACTAGGACTAGCGGGGAGGCTTACAATGAGCAGTTCTTC. It translates to CAIRDTRTSGEAYNEQFF.

The chain carries TRBV7-8 and TRBJ2-3; the match to TRBD2 covers 10 bases. V trimming: 3 bases; J trimming: 6 bases; junction bases outside the gene matches: 9. Looked up from germline, CDR1 is SGHVS and CDR2 is FQNEAQ. CDR3 length equals 16 residues. CDR3 coding DNA: TGTGCCAGCAGCTTTATCGAGCGGGAGGGGGGGGATACGCAGTATTTT. Its translation: CASSFIEREGGDTQYF.

The chain has TRBV7-2 and TRBJ1-1; possible D gene TRBD1, 6 bases. V was cut by 7 bases and J by 1 base, with 13 bases left in between. CDR1 and CDR2 from the germline V gene are SGHTA and FQGNSA. This CDR3 contains 14 residues. CDR3 sequence (DNA): TGTGCCAGCACCAAGGGGACACCGAACACTGAAGCTTTCTTT. Encoded protein: CASTKGTPNTEAFF.

This clone came up a few times. V is TRBV18 and J is TRBJ1-6; 7 nucleotides match TRBD1. CDR3 length equals 15 residues. Germline trimming cut 3 bases from V and 7 bases from J; bases unmatched to any gene: 6. Germline V gene sequence: CDR1 KGHSH, CDR2 LQKENI. The CDR3 DNA reads as TGTGCCAGCTCACCCGCTGACAGGGACAATTCACCCCTCCACTTT. This gives the protein CASSPADRDNSPLHF. The whole variable domain, remainder taken from reference TRBV18 and TRBJ1-6, is NAGVMQNPRHLVRRRGQEARLRCSPMKGHSHVYWYRQLPEEGLKFMVYLQKENIIDESGMPKERFSAEFPKEGPSILRIQQVVRGDSAAYFCASSPADRDNSPLHFGNGTRLTVT.

The gene calls are TRBV5-1 and TRBJ2-3, with 10 bases lining up with TRBD2. The CDR3 is 16 residues long. Per germline, CDR1 SGHRS and CDR2 YFSETQ. V dropped 0 bases and J dropped 5; count of bases not matched to a gene: 6. CDR3 residues: CASSLDTSGTKDTQYF. The CDR3 DNA sequence: TGCGCCAGCAGCTTGGATACTAGCGGGACGAAAGATACGCAGTATTTT.

For this clone: Within the sample, other DNA sequences also encode this same CDR3. The chain carries TRBV28 and TRBJ1-1; tentative D call: TRBD1 (6 bases). V was shortened by 3 bases and J by 5 bases, with 10 bases between the two germline ends. This CDR3 spans 13 amino acids. Germline CDR1 reads MDHEN; CDR2 reads SYDVKM. The CDR3 coding sequence is TGTGCCAGCAGTTTTCGGGGGGCTACTGAAGCTTTCTTT. Encoded protein: CASSFRGATEAFF.

This clone was detected only a few times. V gene TRBV9 combines with J gene TRBJ2-4; possibly TRBD1 for D (6 bases). The length of the CDR3 is 18 residues. Trimming took off 3 bases at V and 0 bases at J, with 19 bases between the two ends. CDR1 is SGDLS, CDR2 YYNGEE, per germline. CDR3 protein: CASSDGATGTLAKNIQYF. In nucleotides, the CDR3 is TGTGCCAGCAGCGACGGAGCAACAGGGACCCTAGCCAAAAACATTCAGTACTTC.

This clone was detected only a few times. This chain joins TRBV6-1 and TRBJ1-2, with 8 bases matching TRBD1. The CDR3 contains 15 residues. V dropped 1 base and J dropped 1; count of bases not matched to a gene: 2. Germline assignment: CDR1 MNHNS and CDR2 SASEGT. CDR3 in amino acids: CASSEGTGGNYGYTF. The DNA of the CDR3 is TGTGCCAGCAGTGAAGGCACAGGGGGTAACTATGGCTACACCTTC.

This rearrangement joins TRBV5-4 to TRBJ2-3; 8 nucleotides agree with TRBD1. This CDR3 is built from 16 residues. V shed 1 base, J shed 4 bases, and the junction held 8 bases outside the gene matches. The germline V gene encodes CDR1 SGHNT and CDR2 YYREEE (reference sequence). The CDR3 loop is CASSLSAGGISDTQYF. The CDR3 region has the DNA TGTGCCAGCAGCTTGTCTGCAGGGGGCATCTCAGATACGCAGTATTTT.

The V and J genes are TRBV30 and TRBJ1-2; D is perhaps TRBD1 (5 bases). Germline V CDR1 and CDR2: GTSNPN, SVGIG (reference sequence). The V gene lost 2 bases and the J gene lost 7 bases, with 14 bases spanning the gap. CDR3 size: 13 residues. The CDR3 here is CAWSYRKDGGYTF. The CDR3 region has the DNA TGTGCCTGGAGTTACAGGAAAGACGGTGGCTACACCTTC.

This sequence joins TRBV11-3 and TRBJ2-1, with TRBD2 identical over 13 bases. There are 15 residues in the CDR3. Germline V gene lookup returns CDR1 SGHNT and CDR2 YENEEA. Losses at the gene ends were 4 bases for V and 4 bases for J; bases not matched to a gene: 1. CDR3 bases: TGTGCCAGCAGCTCGACTAGCGGGAGGTACAATGAGCAGTTCTTC. Residues: CASSSTSGRYNEQFF.

The gene calls are TRBV5-4 and TRBJ2-7; no clear D. Per the germline V gene, CDR1 is SGHNT and CDR2 is YYREEE (reference sequence). V dropped 0 bases and J dropped 4 bases, with 5 bases sitting between them. The CDR3 length is 12 residues. The CDR3 nucleotides are TGTGCCAGCAGCTTGGGCGGATACGAGCAGTACTTC. Translated: CASSLGGYEQYF.

The chain couples TRBV5-1 to TRBJ2-5, with D maybe TRBD2 (7 bases). The CDR3 is 13 residues long. The germline CDR1 and CDR2 sequences are SGHRS and YFSETQ. Trimming removed 2 bases from V and 5 bases from J, with 10 bases in between. CDR3: CASSLQGGETQYF. For the CDR3, the DNA is TGCGCCAGCAGCTTACAGGGAGGGGAGACCCAGTACTTC.

This clone occurred once. The chain employs TRBV5-1 and TRBJ1-3, with a weak D call TRBD1 (6 bases). V was cut by 0 bases and J by 2 bases, with 21 bases left in between. CDR3 length: 19 residues. The germline gives CDR1 SGHRS, CDR2 YFSETQ. CDR3 sequence reads: CASSLEPSHRARAGNTIYF. CDR3 nucleotides: TGCGCCAGCAGCTTGGAACCTTCTCACAGGGCACGAGCTGGAAACACCATATATTTT. Filled out from reference TRBV5-1 and TRBJ1-3, the complete variable domain reads KAGVTQTPRYLIKTRGQQVTLSCSPISGHRSVSWYQQTPGQGLQFLFEYFSETQRNKGNFPGRFSGRQFSNSRSEMNVSTLELGDSALYLCASSLEPSHRARAGNTIYFGEGSWLTVV.